A selection of T cell receptor beta chains follows, all from one sample in a study of T cell repertoires in cytomegalovirus infection. No antigen has been assigned to these receptors. MiXCR, applied by TCRdb to the reads, yields one record per CDR3 protein. This sample has 700,000 to 900,000 distinct CDR3 sequences; 25% to 35% occur once, and the top ten carry 10% to 15%. Material: cultured CD8+ T cells from PBMCs, obtained from culture after CMV antigen stimulation. These receptors originate from a human donor in good health (CMV status not recorded). Some clones in this sample may be carry-over from other donors' samples. Both conserved end residues are part of each CDR3.

v_call cdr3_aa
TRBV4-1 CASSRPQGLAGGHGTDTQYF
TRBV14 CASSLTERVNTEAFF
TRBV11-2 CASRGQGADEQFF
TRBV6-1 CASSEPYRKSPLHF
TRBV3-1 CASTPLFQDDYTGELFF
TRBV27 CASSFLVDLSTDTQYF
TRBV7-6 CASSLVLGTDNSPLHF
TRBV9 CASSETLTGVMNTEAFF
TRBV4-3 CASSLAGGGYTGELFF
TRBV7-8 CASSPSGGATDTQYF
TRBV7-2 CASSLGIGAGGPGDEQFF
TRBV4-1 CASSHQSSYNSPLHF
TRBV7-2 CASSLETLLGDTQYF
TRBV6-5 CASSYSGSGTEAFF
TRBV4-1 CASSQGGGLNTEAFF
TRBV4-3 CASSQGTGQNTGELFF
TRBV11-3 CASSQGRGYTEAFF
TRBV19 CASSETESYEQYF
TRBV7-9 CASSLTGGANTEAFF
TRBV6-1 CASSDRGEAFF
TRBV10-2 CASSDSGPSQPQHF
TRBV2 CASRSGLAVADTQYF
TRBV7-9 CASSLASGSQRGYGELFF
TRBV6-2/TRBV6-3 CASSYSAAGGPDYGNEQFF
TRBV7-2 CASSLEWLAGAKNIQYF
TRBV6-1 CASSSRVRDRKLFF
TRBV4-3 CASSQESVGTEAFF
TRBV6-1 CASSVVLSESEAFF
TRBV7-8 CAIGGRGEQYF
TRBV10-3 CAISESLGREQYF
TRBV12-3/TRBV12-4 CASSFSTSGGQETQYF
TRBV5-1 CASSPALDGAYEQYF
TRBV9 CASSLGTGINYGYTF
TRBV7-6 CASSPTTYPRQAKQFF
TRBV7-8 CASSFNPHGGTGPYNEQFF
TRBV18 CASPDQVGSNEQFF
TRBV2 CASLTGGAYNEQFF
TRBV12-5 CASGLTLTDTQYF
TRBV15 CATTLDRGSGSPLHF
TRBV4-1 CASSQDPKILVNTEAFF
TRBV15 CATSRDFGRAYPHYSNQPQHF
TRBV12-3/TRBV12-4 CASSALGDTQYF